The 15 T cell receptor beta chains below come from one sample, sequenced in a study of T cell responses to AZD1222 COVID-19 vaccine. Assay: immunoSEQ multiplex PCR; the TCRdb copy retains only in-frame clones and omits some. The sample has 95,000 to 100,000 clones; 90% are singletons. The material sequenced was peripheral blood, taken on day 0 of AZD1222 vaccination. The receptors come from an adult in good health.

In its sample, this clone was seen once. The chain links TRBV19 to TRBJ1-1; D remains ambiguous. The CDR3 spans 12 residues. V lost 8 bases to trimming and J lost 8 bases, with 15 bases between them. Germline V gene sequence: CDR1 LNHDA, CDR2 SQIVND (reference sequence). The CDR3 is CASGVTSGEAFF. The CDR3 DNA reads as TGTGCCAGTGGGGTCACGTCTGGGGAAGCTTTCTTT.

The chain joins TRBV6-6 to TRBJ1-4, with D unclear. Germline V gene lookup returns CDR1 MNHNY and CDR2 SVGAGI (reference sequence). With 0 bases removed from V and 8 bases from J, the gap between germline ends came to 13 bases. The CDR3 sequence is 15 residues long. CDR3 protein: CASSYSGESREKLFF. The CDR3 nucleotides read TGTGCCAGCAGTTACTCGGGAGAGAGTCGCGAAAAACTGTTTTTT.

The rearrangement uses TRBV5-6 and TRBJ2-5; D gene unclear. The germline V gene encodes CDR1 SGHDT and CDR2 YYEEEE. This CDR3 has 14 amino acids. Trimming stripped 1 base from V and 1 base from J, with 8 bases between. In DNA form, the CDR3 reads TGTGCCAGCAGCTTGCTCGCGCTCCAAGAGACCCAGTACTTC. It encodes CASSLLALQETQYF.

CDR3 coding DNA: TGCGCCAGCAGCCCGGACGGACAGATTAACTATGGCTACACCTTC. It specifies CASSPDGQINYGYTF. The V and J genes are TRBV5-1 and TRBJ1-2; possible D gene TRBD1, 6 bases. V lost 4 bases, J lost 1 base, and 14 bases lay in between. This CDR3 is 15 amino acids long. Germline CDR1 and CDR2: SGHRS and YFSETQ.

This rearrangement joins TRBV7-9 to TRBJ1-5; no definite D call. This CDR3 has 15 amino acids. From germline, CDR1 is SEHNR and CDR2 FQNEAQ (reference sequence). Trimming stripped 2 bases from V and 4 bases from J, with 12 bases between. In DNA form, the CDR3 reads TGTGCCAGCAGCTTATTCCGGGGTAGTAATCAGCCCCAGCATTTT. Residues: CASSLFRGSNQPQHF.

The chain is built from TRBV7-9 and TRBJ1-1; D is perhaps TRBD1 (5 bases). CDR3 length equals 13 residues. V was pared by 7 bases and J by 3 bases, with 12 bases between. From germline, CDR1 is SEHNR and CDR2 FQNEAQ (reference sequence). The CDR3 DNA reads TGTGCCAGCACGTCGGGACCGCACACTGAAGCTTTCTTT. Translation: CASTSGPHTEAFF.

This chain links TRBV4-2 with TRBJ1-1, with a possible D match to TRBD1 (6 bases). Trimming cost V 5 bases and J 3 bases, with 13 bases left between them. Germline-derived CDR1 and CDR2 are LGHNA and YNFKEQ. This CDR3 is 14 amino acids long. CDR3 in amino acids: CASSTDSDYTEAFF. CDR3 nucleotides: TGTGCCAGCAGCACGGACAGTGATTACACTGAAGCTTTCTTT.

The J gene is TRBJ2-3, the V gene TRBV3-1 (or the pseudogene TRBV3-2); TRBD2 matches 9 bases. Per the germline V gene, CDR1 is LGHDT and CDR2 is YNNKEL (reference sequence). V shed 2 bases, J shed 6 bases, and the junction held 9 bases outside the gene matches. This CDR3 contains 16 residues. The CDR3 loop is CASSQMLAGFGDTQYF. The CDR3, as DNA: TGTGCCAGCAGCCAAATGCTAGCGGGGTTCGGGGATACGCAGTATTTT.

In this sample, this clone turned up once. V gene TRBV15 combines with J gene TRBJ2-2; no clear D. CDR1 and CDR2 (germline): LNHNV, YYDKDF (reference sequence). This CDR3 spans 14 amino acids. V lost 5 bases and J lost 1, with 8 bases in between. The DNA for the CDR3 is TGTGCCACCAGCGGACGCCTGAACACCGGGGAGCTGTTTTTT. It encodes CATSGRLNTGELFF.

V is TRBV27 and J is TRBJ1-1; D is unclear. The V gene lost 5 bases and the J gene lost 4 bases, with 11 bases spanning the gap. The germline CDR1 and CDR2 sequences are MNHEY and SMNVEV (reference sequence). CDR3 length: 13 amino acids. The CDR3 is CASSPLDGTEAFF. CDR3 coding DNA: TGTGCCAGCAGTCCCCTTGATGGCACTGAAGCTTTCTTT.

The rearrangement joins TRBV5-1 to TRBJ1-1; 9 bases map to TRBD1. Germline assignment: CDR1 SGHRS and CDR2 YFSETQ. J gave up 4 bases and V 2 bases, and 6 bases lay outside the gene matches. This CDR3 is 15 amino acids long. The CDR3: CASSLSTGGFTEAFF. The CDR3 DNA reads TGCGCCAGCAGCTTATCGACAGGGGGGTTCACTGAAGCTTTCTTT.

The chain joins TRBV1 to TRBJ1-5; the listed D gene, TRBD1, was not tested against the DNA. TRBV1 is recorded as a pseudogene. CDR3 length: 18 residues. The CDR3 nucleotides are TGCACCAGCAGCCCAAGGAGAACCGGGACAGGGTGGATTCAGCCCCAGCATTTT. Protein product: CTSSPRRTGTGWIQPQHF.

The V and J genes are TRBV15 and TRBJ1-2, with a possible D match to TRBD1 (5 bases). The CDR3 sequence is 17 residues long. Trimming pared 3 bases from V and 3 bases from J, leaving 20 bases between. The germline CDR1 and CDR2 sequences are LNHNV and YYDKDF (reference sequence). CDR3 loop: CATSRALGSGGDYGYTF. The CDR3 coding sequence is TGTGCCACCAGCAGGGCCCTAGGAAGTGGGGGTGACTATGGCTACACCTTC.

The chain uses TRBV11-2 and TRBJ1-4; 7 nucleotides line up with TRBD1. Per the germline V gene, CDR1 is SGHAT and CDR2 is FQNNGV. V dropped 6 bases and J dropped 3; count of bases not matched to a gene: 4. The length of the CDR3 is 14 residues. CDR3 coding DNA: TGTGCCAGCAGGAAGGGGGCAGCTAATGAAAAACTGTTTTTT. As protein: CASRKGAANEKLFF.

The chain recombines TRBV3-1 (or the pseudogene TRBV3-2) with TRBJ2-1; D is ambiguous. The CDR3 has 11 residues. V dropped 7 bases and J dropped 7 bases, with 8 bases sitting between them. CDR1 is LGHDT, CDR2 YNNKEL, per germline (reference sequence). The CDR3 loop is CASTLKNEQFF. As DNA, the CDR3 is TGTGCCAGCACTCTGAAAAATGAGCAGTTCTTC.